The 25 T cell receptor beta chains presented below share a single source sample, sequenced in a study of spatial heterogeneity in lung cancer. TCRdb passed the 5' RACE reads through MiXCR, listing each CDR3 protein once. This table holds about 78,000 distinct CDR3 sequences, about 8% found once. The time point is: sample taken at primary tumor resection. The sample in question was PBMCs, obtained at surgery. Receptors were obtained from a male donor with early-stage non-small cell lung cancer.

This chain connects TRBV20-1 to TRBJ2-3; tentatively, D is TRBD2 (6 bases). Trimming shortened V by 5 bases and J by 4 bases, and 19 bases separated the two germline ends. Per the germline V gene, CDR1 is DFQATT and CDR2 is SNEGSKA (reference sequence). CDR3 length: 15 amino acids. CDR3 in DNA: TGCAGTGCTTTCGGGACTCCTGCCGGGCCAGATACGCAGTATTTT. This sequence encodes CSAFGTPAGPDTQYF.

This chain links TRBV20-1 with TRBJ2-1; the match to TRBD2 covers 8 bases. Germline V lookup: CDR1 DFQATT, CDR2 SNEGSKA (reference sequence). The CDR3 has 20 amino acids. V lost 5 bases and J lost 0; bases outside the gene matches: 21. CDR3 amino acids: CSARSERETLSSSSYNEQFF. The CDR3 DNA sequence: TGCAGTGCTCGTAGTGAGCGGGAGACACTCTCATCGAGCTCCTACAATGAGCAGTTCTTC.

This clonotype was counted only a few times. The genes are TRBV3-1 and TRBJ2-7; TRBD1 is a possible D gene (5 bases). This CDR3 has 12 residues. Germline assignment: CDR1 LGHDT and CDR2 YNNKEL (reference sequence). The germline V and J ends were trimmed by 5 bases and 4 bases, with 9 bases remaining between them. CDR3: CASSVGAYEQYF. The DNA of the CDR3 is TGTGCCAGCAGCGTAGGGGCTTACGAGCAGTACTTC.

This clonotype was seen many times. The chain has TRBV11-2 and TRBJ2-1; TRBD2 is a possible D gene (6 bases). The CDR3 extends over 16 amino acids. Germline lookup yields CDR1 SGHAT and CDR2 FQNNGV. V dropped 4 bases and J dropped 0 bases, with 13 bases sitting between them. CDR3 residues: CASSSRAGSSYNEQFF. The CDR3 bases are TGTGCCAGCAGCTCCCGAGCGGGTTCCTCCTACAATGAGCAGTTCTTC.

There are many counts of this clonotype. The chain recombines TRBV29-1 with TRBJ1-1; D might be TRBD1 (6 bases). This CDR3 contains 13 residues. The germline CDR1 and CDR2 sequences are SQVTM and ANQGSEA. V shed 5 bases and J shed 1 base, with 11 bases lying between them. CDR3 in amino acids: CSVHRTANTEAFF. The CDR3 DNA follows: TGCAGCGTTCATCGGACAGCGAACACTGAAGCTTTCTTT.

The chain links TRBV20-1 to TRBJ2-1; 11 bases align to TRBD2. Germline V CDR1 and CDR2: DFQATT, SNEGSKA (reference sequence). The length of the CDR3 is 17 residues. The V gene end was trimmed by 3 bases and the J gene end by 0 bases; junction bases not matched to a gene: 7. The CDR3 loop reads CSASRLAGGSSYNEQFF. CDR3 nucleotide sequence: TGCAGTGCTAGTCGTCTAGCGGGAGGTAGCTCCTACAATGAGCAGTTCTTC.

CDR3 nucleotides: TGCAGTGCTAGACGTAGCGGGAGGGATGATACGCAGTATTTT. Amino acids: CSARRSGRDDTQYF. The chain recombines TRBV20-1 with TRBJ2-3; 11 bases line up with TRBD2. The CDR3 contains 14 residues. With V trimmed by 2 bases and J by 6 bases, 4 bases remained unmatched. CDR1 and CDR2 from the germline V gene are DFQATT and SNEGSKA (reference sequence).

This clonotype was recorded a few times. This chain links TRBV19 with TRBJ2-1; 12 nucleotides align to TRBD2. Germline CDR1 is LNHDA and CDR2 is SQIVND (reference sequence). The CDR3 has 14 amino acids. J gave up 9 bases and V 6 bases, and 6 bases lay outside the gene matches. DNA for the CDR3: TGTGCCAGTAGACTAGCGGGAGGCTGGGGTGAGCAGTTCTTC. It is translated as CASRLAGGWGEQFF.

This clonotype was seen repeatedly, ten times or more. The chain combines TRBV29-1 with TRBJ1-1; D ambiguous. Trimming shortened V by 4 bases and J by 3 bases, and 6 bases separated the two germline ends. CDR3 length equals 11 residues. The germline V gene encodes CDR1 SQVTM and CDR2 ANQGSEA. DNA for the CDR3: TGCAGCGTTGCGGCGGACACTGAAGCTTTCTTT. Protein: CSVAADTEAFF. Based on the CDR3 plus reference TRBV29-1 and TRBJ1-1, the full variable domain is SAVISQKPSRDICQRGTSLTIQCQVDSQVTMMFWYRQQPGQSLTLIATANQGSEATYESGFVIDKFPISRPNLTFSTLTVSNMSPEDSSIYLCSVAADTEAFFGQGTRLTVV.

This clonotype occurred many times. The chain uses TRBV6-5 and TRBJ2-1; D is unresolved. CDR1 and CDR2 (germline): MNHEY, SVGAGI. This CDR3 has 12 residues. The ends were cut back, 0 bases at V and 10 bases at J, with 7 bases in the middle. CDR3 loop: CASSYSRAEQFF. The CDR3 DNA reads TGTGCCAGCAGTTACTCTCGAGCAGAGCAGTTCTTC.

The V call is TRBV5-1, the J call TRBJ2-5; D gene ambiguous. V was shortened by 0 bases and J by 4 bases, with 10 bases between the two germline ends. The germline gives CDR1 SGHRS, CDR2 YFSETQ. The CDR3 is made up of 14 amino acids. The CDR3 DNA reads TGCGCCAGCAGCTTGGCAGCGACCCGAGAGACCCAGTACTTC. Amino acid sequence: CASSLAATRETQYF.

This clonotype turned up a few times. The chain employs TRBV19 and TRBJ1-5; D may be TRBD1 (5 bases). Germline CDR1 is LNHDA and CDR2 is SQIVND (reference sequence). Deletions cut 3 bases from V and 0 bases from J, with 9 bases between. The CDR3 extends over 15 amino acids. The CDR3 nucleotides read TGTGCCAGTAGTATCATGGGGGATAGCAATCAGCCCCAGCATTTT. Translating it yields CASSIMGDSNQPQHF.

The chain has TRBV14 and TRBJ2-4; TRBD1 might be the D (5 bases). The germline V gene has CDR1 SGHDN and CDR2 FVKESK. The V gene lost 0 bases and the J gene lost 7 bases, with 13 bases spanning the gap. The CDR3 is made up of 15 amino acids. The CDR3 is CASSQDRQLRNIQYF. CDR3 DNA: TGTGCCAGCAGCCAAGATCGACAGTTGAGGAACATTCAGTACTTC.

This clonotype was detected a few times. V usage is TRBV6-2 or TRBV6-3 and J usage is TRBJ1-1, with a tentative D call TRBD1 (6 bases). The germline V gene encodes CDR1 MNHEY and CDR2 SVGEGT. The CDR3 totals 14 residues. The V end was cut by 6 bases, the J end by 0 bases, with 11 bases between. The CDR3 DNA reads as TGTGCCAGCAGAATGGGGGGCATGAACACTGAAGCTTTCTTT. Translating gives CASRMGGMNTEAFF.

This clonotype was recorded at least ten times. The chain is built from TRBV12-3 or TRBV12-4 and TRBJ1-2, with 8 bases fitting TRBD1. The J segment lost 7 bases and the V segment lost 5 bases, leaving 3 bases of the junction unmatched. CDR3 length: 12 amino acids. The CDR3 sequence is CASSRTGSGYTF. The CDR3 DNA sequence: TGTGCCAGCAGTCGGACAGGGAGTGGCTACACCTTC.

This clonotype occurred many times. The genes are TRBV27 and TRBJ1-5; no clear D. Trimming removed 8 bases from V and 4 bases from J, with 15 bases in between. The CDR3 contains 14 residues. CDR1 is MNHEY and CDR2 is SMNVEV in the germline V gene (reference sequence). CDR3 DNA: TGTGCCAGCGCCCCTGGAAGGGTGAATCAGCCCCAGCATTTT. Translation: CASAPGRVNQPQHF.

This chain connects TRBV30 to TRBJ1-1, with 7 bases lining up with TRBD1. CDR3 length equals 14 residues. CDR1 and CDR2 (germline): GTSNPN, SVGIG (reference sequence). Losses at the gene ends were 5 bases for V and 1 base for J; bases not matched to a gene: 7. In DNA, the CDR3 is TGTGCCTGGGGGGGACAGTTGGCGAACACTGAAGCTTTCTTT. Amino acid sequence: CAWGGQLANTEAFF.

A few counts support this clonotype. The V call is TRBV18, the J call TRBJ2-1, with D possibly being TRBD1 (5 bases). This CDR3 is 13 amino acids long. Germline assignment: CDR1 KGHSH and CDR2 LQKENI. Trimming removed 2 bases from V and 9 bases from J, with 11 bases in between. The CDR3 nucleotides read TGTGCCAGCTCACCATTACAGGCGCCTGAGCAGTTCTTC. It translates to CASSPLQAPEQFF.

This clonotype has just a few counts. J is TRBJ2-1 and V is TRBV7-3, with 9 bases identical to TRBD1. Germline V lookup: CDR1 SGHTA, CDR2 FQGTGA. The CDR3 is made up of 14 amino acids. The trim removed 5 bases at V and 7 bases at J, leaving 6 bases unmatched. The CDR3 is CASSHDRGRNEQFF. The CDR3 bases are TGTGCCAGCAGCCACGACAGGGGGAGGAATGAGCAGTTCTTC.

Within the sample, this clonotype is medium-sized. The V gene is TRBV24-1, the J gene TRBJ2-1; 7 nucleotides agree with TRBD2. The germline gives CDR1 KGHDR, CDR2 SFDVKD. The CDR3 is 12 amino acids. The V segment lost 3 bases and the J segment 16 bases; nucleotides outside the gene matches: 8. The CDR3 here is CATSDVGGRPFF. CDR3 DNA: TGTGCCACCAGTGATGTGGGAGGGCGCCCCTTCTTC.

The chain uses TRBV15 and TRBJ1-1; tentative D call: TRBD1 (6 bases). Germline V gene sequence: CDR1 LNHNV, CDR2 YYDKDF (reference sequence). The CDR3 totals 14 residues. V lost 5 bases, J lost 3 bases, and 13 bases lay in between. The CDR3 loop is CATSYGQGYTEAFF. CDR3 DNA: TGTGCCACCAGCTATGGGCAGGGGTACACTGAAGCTTTCTTT.

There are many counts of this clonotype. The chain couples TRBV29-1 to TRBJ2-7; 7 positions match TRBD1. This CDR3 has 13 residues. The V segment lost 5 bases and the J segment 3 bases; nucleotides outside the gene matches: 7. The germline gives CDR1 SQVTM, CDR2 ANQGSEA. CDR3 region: CSVQQGIYYEQYF. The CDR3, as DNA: TGCAGCGTTCAACAGGGGATCTACTACGAGCAGTACTTC.

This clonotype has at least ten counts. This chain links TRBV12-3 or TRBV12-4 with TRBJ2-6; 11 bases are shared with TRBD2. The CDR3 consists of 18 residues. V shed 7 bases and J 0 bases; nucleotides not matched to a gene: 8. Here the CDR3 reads CASTGTSGKNSGANVLTF. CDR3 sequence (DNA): TGTGCCAGCACAGGGACTAGCGGAAAAAACTCTGGGGCCAACGTCCTGACTTTC.

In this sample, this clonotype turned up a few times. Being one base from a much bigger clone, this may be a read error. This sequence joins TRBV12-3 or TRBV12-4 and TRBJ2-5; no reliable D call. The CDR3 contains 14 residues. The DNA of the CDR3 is TGTGCCAGCAGTTTAGACCGCTTCCAAGAGACCCAGTGCTTC. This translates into CASSLDRFQETQCF.

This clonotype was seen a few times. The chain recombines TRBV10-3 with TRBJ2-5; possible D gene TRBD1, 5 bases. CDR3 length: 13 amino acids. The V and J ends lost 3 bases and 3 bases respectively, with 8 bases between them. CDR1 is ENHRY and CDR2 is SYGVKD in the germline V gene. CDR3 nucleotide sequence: TGTGCCATCAGTGAAGGGGTAAAAGAGACCCAGTACTTC. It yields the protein CAISEGVKETQYF.